This T cell receptor (beta chain) was retrieved from a study of human T cells and chemical hapten exposure (dated by TCRdb to about 2021). Background for the entire study: For sensitization, 2% DPC in acetone was applied to a 2 cm by 2 cm area of upper inner arm skin. Patients additionally received weekly therapeutic DPC doses to the scalp throughout the approximately 22-week study period. Patch testing was done on the upper back using Finn chambers containing 0.01% DPC, and results were scored after 6 days according to International Contact Dermatitis Research Group standards. Alopecia areata with under or over 50% scalp involvement, alopecia totalis and alopecia universalis were represented in the patient cohort, which was mostly female. The libraries were sequenced as a pool, and the TCR yield per sample differed mostly because of small variations in library volumes within the pool. In alopecia patients, the study followed how the peripheral blood TCR repertoire changed in vivo over primary and secondary sensitization to diphenylcyclopropenone (DPC), a hapten. Blood samples were taken from patients before sensitization (week 0) and then at 2, 6 and about 24 weeks after DPC sensitization. About 28 alopecia patients gave blood for TCR sequencing at one to four time points (pre-sensitization, 2, 6 and 24 weeks).

The V and J ends are trimmed by 7 bases and 1 base, leaving 11 bases between them. CDR1 is given as SQVTM and CDR2 as ANQGSEA, both from the germline V gene. The CDR3 starts with the cysteine, ends with the phenylalanine, and has 13 residues. Only the CDR3 DNA is retained, 39 bases long and in frame from the first base. The library was obtained by RACE. Sequencer: NextSeq 500. Library preparation attached unique molecular identifiers to individual cDNA molecules for quantitative, reproducible TCR counting. Both TCR alpha and TCR beta chains were sequenced from each blood RNA sample. The authors processed their data as follows. A median of around 100,000 TCRs per sample was observed, with a range of about 20,000 to 700,000. The Decombinator software suite was used to annotate V, J and CDR3 in the TCR reads. For the PS versus PT1 abundance plots, all samples were subsampled to the same number of TCRs (28,000). Expanded TCRs were defined as absent before sensitization and observed at least eight times at the 2-week time point. TCRdb reanalyzed the raw reads on its own, using fastp at Q25 for trimming and MiXCR for clone calling, and kept in-frame beta chains. Entries are consolidated by CDR3 protein sequence, retaining the most common genes and DNA. These V and J calls originate from TCRdb's pipeline instead of the authors' own analysis. The sample table contains around 180,000 distinct CDR3 sequences; only one count was recorded for around 30% of them. The ten top clones hold approximately 3% of the sample.

On the study overall, not on this receptor specifically: Patch test score was positively correlated with the number of PT1 expanded TCRs, with significance at thresholds 8, 16 and 32 but not at 4. Because every patient had alopecia, a presumed autoimmune disease, the patients' immune response might differ from that of healthy individuals. No change with DPC sensitization was found in the number of TCRs above 1 in 1000 frequency, and no evidence of global repertoire structure alterations was found. Repeated subsampling changed both the strength of the expansion versus patch-test correlation and the threshold at which that correlation became significant. Significantly more large CDR3 similarity clusters were formed by expanded TCRs than by pre-sensitization or healthy control sets, consistent with antigen-driven responses.

This clonotype showed up just a few times. Its antigen is not yet known. Base qualities were left out, and no much larger clone turns up one base away. Reading the label with the study, this specimen's time point is: pre-sensitization, week 0. What the treatment or condition label conveys for this sample: therapeutic diphenylcyclopropenone sensitization with weekly scalp DPC. At every patch-test visit, the blood draw took place before the patch test was put on. To be eligible, patients had to be aged 18 to 70, diagnosed with alopecia and judged suitable for DPC therapy, while pregnant patients were excluded. Total RNA was extracted from unfractionated whole blood collected in Tempus Blood RNA tubes.

The V and J genes are TRBV29-1 and TRBJ1-5; possibly the D gene is TRBD1, per 6 matching bases. Here the sequenced sample was whole blood, taken in connection with sensitization to the hapten diphenylcyclopropenone (DPC). The clonotype comes from a woman aged 25 to 39 with alopecia areata. Some clones in this sample may be carry-over from other donors' samples. CDR3 protein: CSAGTGSNQPQHF. The DNA reads as follows: TGCAGCGCTGGCACAGGGAGCAATCAGCCCCAGCATTTT.